This entry features one T cell receptor beta chain sequence. What it binds is unknown. The CDR3 extends over 14 amino acids. The germline V gene encodes CDR1 SGHVS and CDR2 FNYEAQ. V shed 5 bases, J shed 3 bases, and the junction held 6 bases outside the gene matches. The entry originates in a study of cytomegalovirus exposure and HLA in healthy donors. At the level of the study: Earlier, almost 120 million unique TCR beta sequences were recovered from 170 million or so T cells by an analysis.

This PCR relied on a set of 60 Vbeta primers and 13 Jbeta primers. Only in-frame clones appear in the TCRdb table, and some are missing; sequencing was by immunoSEQ multiplex PCR. The profile shows under 130,000 clones, 75% to 90% of them singletons. The study's findings and limits: High specificity and sensitivity for cytomegalovirus status were reported for the classifier. Immune exposure data for these donors was limited to CMV serostatus.

Sequencing was carried out using PBMCs. This sequence was found in a man aged 25-45 years in good health and CMV-seropositive. The chain links TRBV7-6 to TRBJ1-1; TRBD1 matches 7 bases. As DNA, the CDR3 is TGTGCCAGCAGCCGTACAGGGGCTCACACTGAAGCTTTCTTT. Its protein product is CASSRTGAHTEAFF.